One and the same sample provided the 8 T cell receptor beta chains below, sequenced in a study of beta chain features in type 1 diabetes. These receptors lack a known antigen. Expressed TCRB transcripts were sequenced, since all the RNA that had been isolated was reverse transcribed. Clones were read by immunoSEQ multiplex PCR, and TCRdb kept only the in-frame ones, dropping some. The table lists 130,000 or so clones, 9% of them singletons. Findings and caveats of the study: A moderate, significant TCRB CDR3 shortening appeared in type 1 diabetes across four CD4+ subsets.

The material sequenced was central memory CD4+ T cells from blood. Receptor source: a man aged 30-40 years with type 1 diabetes.

The sample holds one count of this clone. V gene TRBV5-4 combines with J gene TRBJ1-5; D not certain. The CDR3 loop spans 15 amino acids. Germline CDR1 reads SGHNT; CDR2 reads YYREEE (reference sequence). Trimming took 0 bases from V and 0 from J, leaving 7 bases between them. DNA of the CDR3: TGTGCCAGCAGCTTGGACGGGAATAGCAATCAGCCCCAGCATTTT. The encoded protein is CASSLDGNSNQPQHF. Based on the CDR3 plus reference TRBV5-4 and TRBJ1-5, the full variable domain is ETGVTQSPTHLIKTRGQQVTLRCSSQSGHNTVSWYQQALGQGPQFIFQYYREEENGRGNFPPRFSGLQFPNYSSELNVNALELDDSALYLCASSLDGNSNQPQHFGDGTRLSIL.

The chain is built from TRBV15 and TRBJ2-7; 9 bases are a match to TRBD1. Germline V gene lookup returns CDR1 LNHNV and CDR2 YYDKDF (reference sequence). The CDR3 is 15 amino acids. After removal of 6 bases from V and 1 base from J, the junction contained 7 bases not matched to a gene. The chain's CDR3 is CATSFGTGRSYEQYF. For the CDR3, the DNA is TGTGCCACCAGTTTTGGGACAGGGAGATCCTACGAGCAGTACTTC.

In its sample, this clone was seen a few times. The V and J genes are TRBV29-1 and TRBJ2-5, with 7 bases lining up with TRBD1. With 5 bases clipped from V and 5 bases from J, the junction kept 5 bases outside the gene matches. Germline V lookup: CDR1 SQVTM, CDR2 ANQGSEA. The CDR3 spans 12 residues. The CDR3 coding sequence is TGCAGCGTTCTAGAACAGGGGGAGACCCAGTACTTC. Translated, it gives CSVLEQGETQYF.

Only a few counts were recorded for this clone. This rearrangement joins TRBV28 to TRBJ1-2; TRBD1 matches at 10 bases. V trimming: 6 bases; J trimming: 5 bases; junction bases outside the gene matches: 9. The CDR3 totals 15 residues. CDR1 is MDHEN, CDR2 SYDVKM, per germline. CDR3 nucleotide sequence: TGTGCCAGCAGCAAGCCGGGACAGGGGAGTTATGGCTACACCTTC. Protein product: CASSKPGQGSYGYTF.

This clone has just a few counts. The V and J genes are TRBV30 and TRBJ2-1; the D is unclear. This CDR3 is 11 amino acids long. The V gene's germline CDR1 is GTSNPN and CDR2 SVGIG (reference sequence). V lost 4 bases and J lost 8, with 9 bases in between. The CDR3 nucleotides are TGTGCCTGGACTAACTTCGATGAGCAGTTCTTC. This gives the protein CAWTNFDEQFF.

This clone was detected a few times. The chain links TRBV2 to TRBJ2-7, with 12 bases aligning to TRBD2. Unmatched junction bases numbered 8, after V lost 5 bases and J lost 3 bases. The germline V gene has CDR1 SNHLY and CDR2 FYNNEI. The CDR3 loop spans 16 amino acids. CDR3 sequence (DNA): TGTGCCAGCAGTTCTAGCGGGGGGGCCTTGGGCTACGAGCAGTACTTC. Residues: CASSSSGGALGYEQYF.

There are a few counts of this clone. The rearrangement uses TRBV11-1 and TRBJ1-5; D unresolved. Germline-derived CDR1 and CDR2 are SGHAT and FQDESV (reference sequence). The CDR3 extends over 13 amino acids. Deletions cut 3 bases from V and 4 bases from J, with 7 bases between. The chain's CDR3 is CASSLNENQPQHF. The CDR3 coding sequence is TGTGCCAGCAGCTTGAATGAGAATCAGCCCCAGCATTTT.

In its sample, this clone was seen a few times. The rearrangement uses TRBV9 and TRBJ2-1, with D possibly being TRBD1 (6 bases). The CDR3 totals 14 residues. Trimming took off 2 bases at V and 2 bases at J, with 8 bases between the two ends. Per the germline V gene, CDR1 is SGDLS and CDR2 is YYNGEE. The CDR3 DNA is TGTGCCAGCAGCGTGAAGGGGGCCTACAATGAGCAGTTCTTC. This sequence encodes CASSVKGAYNEQFF.